What follows is one TCR beta chain and its context. Libraries were prepared by immunoSEQ multiplex PCR; TCRdb keeps only in-frame clonotypes and omits some of them. This table holds a few hundred thousand clones, approximately 89% found once. This sample stems from a study of blood T cell repertoires in COVID-19. CDR3 length: 16 amino acids. Per germline, CDR1 SGHNT and CDR2 YENEEA. Trimming stripped 0 bases from V and 3 bases from J, with 11 bases between. The TCR comes from a man aged 35-49 years who had recovered from COVID-19. The V gene is TRBV11-3, the J gene TRBJ2-2; no definite D call. Source material: peripheral blood. This CDR3 reads CASSLDSFGYTGELFF. CDR3 in DNA: TGTGCCAGCAGCTTAGATTCTTTCGGTTACACCGGGGAGCTGTTTTTT.